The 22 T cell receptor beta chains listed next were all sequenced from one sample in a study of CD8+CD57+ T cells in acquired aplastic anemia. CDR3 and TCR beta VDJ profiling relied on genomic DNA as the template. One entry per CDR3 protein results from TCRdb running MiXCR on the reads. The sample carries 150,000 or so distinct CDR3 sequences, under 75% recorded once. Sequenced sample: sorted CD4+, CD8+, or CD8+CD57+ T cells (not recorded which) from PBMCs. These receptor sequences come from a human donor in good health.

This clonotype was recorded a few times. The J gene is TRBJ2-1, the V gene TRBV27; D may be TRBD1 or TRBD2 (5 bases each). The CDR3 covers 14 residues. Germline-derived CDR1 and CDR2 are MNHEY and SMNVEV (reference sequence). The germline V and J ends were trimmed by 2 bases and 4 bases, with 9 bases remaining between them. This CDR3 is CASSLLGTYNEQFF. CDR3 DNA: TGTGCCAGCAGTTTACTGGGGACGTACAATGAGCAGTTCTTC.

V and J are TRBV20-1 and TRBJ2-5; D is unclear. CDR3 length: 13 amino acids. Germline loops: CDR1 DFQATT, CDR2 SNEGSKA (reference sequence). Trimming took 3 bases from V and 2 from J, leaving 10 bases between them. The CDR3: CSASHGTQETQYF. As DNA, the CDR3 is TGCAGTGCTAGTCACGGAACTCAAGAGACCCAGTACTTC.

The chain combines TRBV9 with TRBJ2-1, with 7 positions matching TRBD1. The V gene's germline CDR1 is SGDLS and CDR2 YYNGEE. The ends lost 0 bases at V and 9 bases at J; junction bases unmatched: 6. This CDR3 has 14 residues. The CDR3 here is CASSVGQGVGEQFF. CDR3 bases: TGTGCCAGCAGCGTAGGCCAGGGGGTAGGTGAGCAGTTCTTC.

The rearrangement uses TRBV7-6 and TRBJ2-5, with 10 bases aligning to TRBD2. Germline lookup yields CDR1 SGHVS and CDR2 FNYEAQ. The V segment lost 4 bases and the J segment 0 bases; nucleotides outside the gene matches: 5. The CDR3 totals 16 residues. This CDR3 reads CASSSLGLANQETQYF. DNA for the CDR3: TGTGCCAGCAGCTCCCTGGGACTAGCGAACCAAGAGACCCAGTACTTC.

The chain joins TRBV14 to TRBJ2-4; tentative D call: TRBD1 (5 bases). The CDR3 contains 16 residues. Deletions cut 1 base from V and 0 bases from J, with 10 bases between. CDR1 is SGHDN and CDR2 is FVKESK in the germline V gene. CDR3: CASSQGAGLAKNIQYF. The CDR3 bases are TGTGCCAGCAGCCAAGGGGCAGGGCTAGCCAAAAACATTCAGTACTTC.

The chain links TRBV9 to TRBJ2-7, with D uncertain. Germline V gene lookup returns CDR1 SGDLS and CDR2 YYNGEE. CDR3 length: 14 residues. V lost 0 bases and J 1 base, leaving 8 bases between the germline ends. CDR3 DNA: TGTGCCAGCAGCGTAGGGGCCAGTTCCTACGAGCAGTACTTC. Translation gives CASSVGASSYEQYF.

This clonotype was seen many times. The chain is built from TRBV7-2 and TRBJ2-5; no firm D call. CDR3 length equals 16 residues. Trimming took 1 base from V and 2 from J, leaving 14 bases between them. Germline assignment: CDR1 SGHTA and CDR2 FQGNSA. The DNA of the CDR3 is TGTGCCAGCAGCTTAGGGGTTAGTACAGCTCAAGAGACCCAGTACTTC. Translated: CASSLGVSTAQETQYF.

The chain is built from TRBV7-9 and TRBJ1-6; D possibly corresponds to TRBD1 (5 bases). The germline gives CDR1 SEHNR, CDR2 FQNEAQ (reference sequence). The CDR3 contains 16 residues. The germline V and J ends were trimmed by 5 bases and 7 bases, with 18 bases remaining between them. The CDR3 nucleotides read TGTGCCAGCAGCCCTAGACAGACAGACCGCAATTCACCCCTCCACTTT. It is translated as CASSPRQTDRNSPLHF.

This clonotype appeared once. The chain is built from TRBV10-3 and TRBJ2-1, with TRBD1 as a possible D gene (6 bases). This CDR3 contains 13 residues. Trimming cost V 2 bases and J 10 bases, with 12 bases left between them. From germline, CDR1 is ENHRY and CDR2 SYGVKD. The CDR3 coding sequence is TGTGCCATCAGTGAGGGACTGGGGGCCGAGCAGTTCTTC. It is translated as CAISEGLGAEQFF.

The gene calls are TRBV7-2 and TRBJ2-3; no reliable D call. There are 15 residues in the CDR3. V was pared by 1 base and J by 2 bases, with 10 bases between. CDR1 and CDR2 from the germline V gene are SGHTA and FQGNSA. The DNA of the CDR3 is TGTGCCAGCAGCTTAGAGGCCGGTACCACAGATACGCAGTATTTT. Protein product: CASSLEAGTTDTQYF.

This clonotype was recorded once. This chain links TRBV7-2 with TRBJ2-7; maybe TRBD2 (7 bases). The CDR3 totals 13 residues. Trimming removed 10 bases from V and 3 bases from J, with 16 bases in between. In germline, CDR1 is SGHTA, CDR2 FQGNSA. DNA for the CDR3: TGTGCCATTTCGACCGGGGGGCGCTACGAGCAGTACTTC. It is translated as CAISTGGRYEQYF. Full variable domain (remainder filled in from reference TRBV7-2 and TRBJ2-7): GAGVSQSPSNKVTEKGKDVELRCDPISGHTALYWYRQSLGQGLEFLIYFQGNSAPDKSGLPSDRFSAERTGGSVSTLTIQRTQQEDSAVYLCAISTGGRYEQYFGPGTRLTVT.

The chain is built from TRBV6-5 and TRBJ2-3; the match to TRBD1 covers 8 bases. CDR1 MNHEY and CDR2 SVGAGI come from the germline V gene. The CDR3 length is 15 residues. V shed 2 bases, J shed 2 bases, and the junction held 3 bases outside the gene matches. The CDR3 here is CASSYRDRTTDTQYF. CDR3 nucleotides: TGTGCCAGCAGTTACCGGGACAGGACCACAGATACGCAGTATTTT.

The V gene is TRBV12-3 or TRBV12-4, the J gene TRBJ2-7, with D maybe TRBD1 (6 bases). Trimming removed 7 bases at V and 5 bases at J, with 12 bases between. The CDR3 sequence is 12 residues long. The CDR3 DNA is TGTGCCAGCACCGGGGACACAAACGAGCAGTACTTC. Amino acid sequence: CASTGDTNEQYF.

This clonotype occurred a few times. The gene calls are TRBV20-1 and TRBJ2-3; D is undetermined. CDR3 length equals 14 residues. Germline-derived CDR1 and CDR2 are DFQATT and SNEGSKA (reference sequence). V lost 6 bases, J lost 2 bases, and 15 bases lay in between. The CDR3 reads CSAVDALSTDTQYF. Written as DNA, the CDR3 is TGCAGTGCCGTGGACGCCCTATCCACAGATACGCAGTATTTT.

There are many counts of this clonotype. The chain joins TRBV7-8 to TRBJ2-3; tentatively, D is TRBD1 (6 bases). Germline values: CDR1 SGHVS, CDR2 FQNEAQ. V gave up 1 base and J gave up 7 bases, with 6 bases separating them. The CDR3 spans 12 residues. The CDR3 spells CASSLGDNTQYF. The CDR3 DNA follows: TGTGCCAGCAGCTTAGGGGACAATACGCAGTATTTT.

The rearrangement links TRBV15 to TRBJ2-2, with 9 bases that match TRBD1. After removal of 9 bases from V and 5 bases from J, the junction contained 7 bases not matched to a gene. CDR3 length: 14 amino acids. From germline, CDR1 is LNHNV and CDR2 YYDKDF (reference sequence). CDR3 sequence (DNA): TGTGCCACAAGAGGACAGGGGTGGACCGGGGAGCTGTTTTTT. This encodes CATRGQGWTGELFF. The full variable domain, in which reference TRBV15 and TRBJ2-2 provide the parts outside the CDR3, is DAMVIQNPRYQVTQFGKPVTLSCSQTLNHNVMYWYQQKSSQAPKLLFHYYDKDFNNEADTPDNFQSRRPNTSFCFLDIRSPGLGDTAMYLCATRGQGWTGELFFGEGSRLTVL.

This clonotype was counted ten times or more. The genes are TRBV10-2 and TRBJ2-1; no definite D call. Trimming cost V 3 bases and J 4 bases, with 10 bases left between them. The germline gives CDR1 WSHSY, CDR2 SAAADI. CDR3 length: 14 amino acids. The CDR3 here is CASSESQGYNEQFF. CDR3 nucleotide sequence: TGCGCCAGCAGTGAATCCCAAGGTTACAATGAGCAGTTCTTC.

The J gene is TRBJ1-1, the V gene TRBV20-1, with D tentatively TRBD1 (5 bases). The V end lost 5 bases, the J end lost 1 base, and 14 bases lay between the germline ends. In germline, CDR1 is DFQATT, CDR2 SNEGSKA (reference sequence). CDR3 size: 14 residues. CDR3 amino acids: CSAGGRQGNTEAFF. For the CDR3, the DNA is TGCAGTGCTGGGGGGAGGCAGGGGAACACTGAAGCTTTCTTT.

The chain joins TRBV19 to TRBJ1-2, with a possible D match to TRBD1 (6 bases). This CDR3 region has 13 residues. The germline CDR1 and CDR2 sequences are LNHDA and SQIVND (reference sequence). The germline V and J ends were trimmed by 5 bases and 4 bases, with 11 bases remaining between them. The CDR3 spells CASSPEGVYGYTF. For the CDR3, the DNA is TGTGCCAGTAGTCCCGAGGGGGTCTATGGCTACACCTTC.

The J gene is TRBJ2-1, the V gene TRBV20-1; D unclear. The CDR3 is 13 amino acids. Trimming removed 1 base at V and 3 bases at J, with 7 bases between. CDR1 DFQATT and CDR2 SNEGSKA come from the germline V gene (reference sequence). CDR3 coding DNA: TGCAGTGCTAGAGTTGACCTCTACAATGAGCAGTTCTTC. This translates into CSARVDLYNEQFF.

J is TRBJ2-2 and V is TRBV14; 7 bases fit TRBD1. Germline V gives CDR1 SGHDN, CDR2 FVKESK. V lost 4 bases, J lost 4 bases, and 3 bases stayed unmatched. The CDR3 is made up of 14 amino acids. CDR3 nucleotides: TGTGCCAGCAGCCGACAGGGTTTCACCGGGGAGCTGTTTTTT. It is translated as CASSRQGFTGELFF.

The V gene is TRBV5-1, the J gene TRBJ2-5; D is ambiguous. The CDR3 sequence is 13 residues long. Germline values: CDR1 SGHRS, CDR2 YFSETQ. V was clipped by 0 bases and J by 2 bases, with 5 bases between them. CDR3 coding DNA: TGCGCCAGCAGCTTGGCAGATCAAGAGACCCAGTACTTC. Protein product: CASSLADQETQYF.